These 7 T cell receptor beta chains came from one sample sequenced in a study of T cell clonality in common variable immunodeficiency. Study findings and constraints: Common variable immunodeficiency TCR beta sequences reportedly had fewer deletions and N-nucleotide insertions.

These TCRs' antigens remain unknown. Clones were read by immunoSEQ multiplex PCR, and TCRdb kept only the in-frame ones, dropping some. The table lists roughly 39,000 clones, with no singletons. The specimen was peripheral blood mononuclear cells. The receptors come from a human donor with common variable immunodeficiency.

As to this clone: Coverage ceases 3 residues before the CDR3 finishes, and the germline J gene fills in the end. The chain couples TRBV7-2 to TRBJ1-2, with 9 bases fitting TRBD1. CDR1 and CDR2 from the germline V gene are SGHTA and FQGNSA. Trimming cost V 6 bases and J 2 bases; bases outside gene matches: 1. The CDR3 length is 13 residues. CDR3 DNA (partial): TGTGCCAGCAGAGACAGGGGGAACTATGGC. Translated, it gives CASRDRGNYG. The CDR3, in full, reads CASRDRGNYGYTF.

In this sample, this clone turned up many times. The CDR3 end lies 3 residues beyond the end of the read and is filled in from the germline J gene. The chain couples TRBV20-1 to TRBJ1-2, with 8 bases that match TRBD1. CDR1 is DFQATT, CDR2 SNEGSKA, per germline (reference sequence). The CDR3 extends over 13 amino acids. With V trimmed by 2 bases and J by 3 bases, 2 bases remained unmatched. Incomplete CDR3 DNA: TGCAGTGCTAGACAGGGGGCAGACTATGGC. Translated: CSARQGADYG. The full CDR3 is CSARQGADYGYTF.

In this sample, this clone turned up a few times. With the read ending 3 residues before the CDR3 end, the germline J gene is used to fill in that end. This chain joins TRBV6-2 or TRBV6-3 and TRBJ2-3; the match to TRBD2 covers 13 bases. After removal of 2 bases from V and 7 bases from J, the junction contained 9 bases not matched to a gene. The CDR3 is 17 residues long. Germline CDR1 and CDR2: MNHEY and SVGEGT. The CDR3 DNA, read in part, is TGTGCCAGCAGTTACACCCTACTAGCGGGGGGGCCTCATACG. As protein: CASSYTLLAGGPHT. The full CDR3 protein reads CASSYTLLAGGPHTQYF.

There are a few counts of this clone. The missing CDR3 end, 3 residues past where the read stops, is filled in from the germline J gene. The chain joins TRBV19 to TRBJ1-2; TRBD1 aligns across 8 bases. V shed 6 bases, J shed 4 bases, and the junction held 16 bases outside the gene matches. Germline CDR1 and CDR2: LNHDA and SQIVND (reference sequence). This CDR3 has 17 amino acids. Partial CDR3 DNA: TGTGCCAGTAGCCCCTTAAAAGGGGCAGGGGGCAGCTATGGC. It is translated as CASSPLKGAGGSYG. Given in full, the CDR3 is CASSPLKGAGGSYGYTF.

A word on this clone: The CDR3 end lies 3 residues beyond the end of the read and is filled in from the germline J gene. This sequence joins TRBV2 and TRBJ2-1; 11 bases align to TRBD1. CDR1 and CDR2 (germline): SNHLY, FYNNEI. The CDR3 consists of 15 residues. V gave up 7 bases and J gave up 7 bases; unmatched junction bases: 9. CDR3 bases read: TGTGCCAGCACCCAGTCGGGGACAGGGGGGAATGAG. This sequence encodes CASTQSGTGGNE. The CDR3 in its entirety is CASTQSGTGGNEQFF.

This clone was observed many times. The read halts 3 residues ahead of the CDR3 end, with the missing end drawn from the germline J gene. The V and J genes are TRBV6-2 or TRBV6-3 and TRBJ1-5; TRBD1 agrees at 7 bases. J gave up 1 base and V 0 bases, and 6 bases lay outside the gene matches. From germline, CDR1 is MNHEY and CDR2 SVGEGT. The CDR3 runs 17 residues. The CDR3 region is CASSYSRGQQSNQPQHF. The DNA read from the CDR3 is TGTGCCAGCAGTTACTCGAGGGGACAGCAAAGCAATCAGCCC.

This clone was counted between two and nine times. The CDR3 end falls 3 residues outside the read, so it is completed with the germline J gene. This chain connects TRBV18 to TRBJ1-5; D remains unclear. The CDR3 is made up of 17 amino acids. Germline-derived CDR1 and CDR2 are KGHSH and LQKENI. Trimming stripped 3 bases from V and 2 bases from J, with 17 bases between. This CDR3 is CASSPAAGSVGNQPQHF. CDR3 DNA, as far as it was read: TGTGCCAGCTCACCGGCGGCGGGATCTGTTGGCAATCAGCCC.